The sequence of this T cell receptor beta chain was determined in a study of T cells in Graves' hyperthyroidism and ophthalmopathy. Whole-study findings and limits: Most thyroid clonotypes with frequency above 0.001 were detected in blood. Ophthalmopathy and stable hyperthyroidism were told apart by a 13 V-J model.

Patients aged 18 to 65 had newly diagnosed hyperthyroidism lasting under 2 months. This clonotype was detected many times. Its specificity is not known. Amplified TCR beta CDR3 regions came from RNA transcripts. Primed by the HTBI set, a first-round RT-PCR was run on the TCR CDR3. TCRdb independently ran MiXCR on the multiplex PCR reads; one entry per CDR3 protein. The table has approximately 710,000 distinct CDR3 sequences, around 16% seen once; the top ten hold roughly a sixth. Specimen: blood. The sequence was collected from a man aged 45 to 65 with Graves' hyperthyroidism.

The DNA for the CDR3 is TGTGCCAGCAGCTTCCAAGCCGGACGGGTCTGGGATGAGCAGTTCTTC. This gives the protein CASSFQAGRVWDEQFF. This chain joins TRBV11-2 and TRBJ2-1, with D unresolved. The V end was cut by 3 bases, the J end by 8 bases, with 20 bases between. Germline values: CDR1 SGHAT, CDR2 FQNNGV. This CDR3 is 16 amino acids long.